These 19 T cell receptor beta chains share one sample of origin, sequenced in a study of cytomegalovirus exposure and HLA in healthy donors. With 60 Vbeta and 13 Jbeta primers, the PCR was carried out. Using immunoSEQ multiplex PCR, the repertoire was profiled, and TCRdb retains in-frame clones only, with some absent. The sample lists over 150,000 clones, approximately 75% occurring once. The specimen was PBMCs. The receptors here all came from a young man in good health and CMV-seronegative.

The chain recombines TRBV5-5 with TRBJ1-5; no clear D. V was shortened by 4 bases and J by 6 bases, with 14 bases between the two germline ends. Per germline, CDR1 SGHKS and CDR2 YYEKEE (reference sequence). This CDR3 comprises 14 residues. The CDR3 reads CASSLQSFGQPQHF. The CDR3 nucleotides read TGTGCCAGCAGCCTCCAATCTTTCGGTCAGCCCCAGCATTTT.

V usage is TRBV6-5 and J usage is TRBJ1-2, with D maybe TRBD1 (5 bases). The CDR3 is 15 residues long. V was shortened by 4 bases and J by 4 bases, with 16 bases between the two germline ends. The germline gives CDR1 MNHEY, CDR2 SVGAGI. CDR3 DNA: TGTGCCAGCAGTTCCCATGGGGGGAAGATCTATGGCTACACCTTC. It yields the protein CASSSHGGKIYGYTF.

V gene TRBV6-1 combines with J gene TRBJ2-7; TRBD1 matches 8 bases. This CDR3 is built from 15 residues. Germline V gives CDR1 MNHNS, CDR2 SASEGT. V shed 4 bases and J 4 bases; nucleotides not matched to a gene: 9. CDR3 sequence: CASSGTGPSFYEQYF. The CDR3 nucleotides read TGTGCCAGCAGTGGGACAGGGCCTTCCTTTTACGAGCAGTACTTC.

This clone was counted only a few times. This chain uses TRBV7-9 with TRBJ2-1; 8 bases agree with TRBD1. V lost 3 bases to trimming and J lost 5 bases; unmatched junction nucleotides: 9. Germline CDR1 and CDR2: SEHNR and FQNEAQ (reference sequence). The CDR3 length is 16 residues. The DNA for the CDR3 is TGTGCCAGCAGCTTTTATCAGGGGGCGGTACACAATGAGCAGTTCTTC. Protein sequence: CASSFYQGAVHNEQFF.

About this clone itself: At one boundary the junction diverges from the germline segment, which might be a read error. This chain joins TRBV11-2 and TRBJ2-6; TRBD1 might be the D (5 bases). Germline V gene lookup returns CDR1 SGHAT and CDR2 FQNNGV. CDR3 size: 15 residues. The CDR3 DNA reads TGTGCCAGCAGCCCCCCACAGGCGGCGGCCAACGGCCTGACTTTC. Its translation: CASSPPQAAANGLTF.

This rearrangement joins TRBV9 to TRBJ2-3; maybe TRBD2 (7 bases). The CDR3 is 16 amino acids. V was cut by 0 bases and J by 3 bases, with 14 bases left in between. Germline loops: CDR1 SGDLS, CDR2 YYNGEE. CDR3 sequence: CASSVGRGAVTDTQYF. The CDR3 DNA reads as TGTGCCAGCAGCGTAGGTCGGGGGGCGGTGACAGATACGCAGTATTTT.

This CDR3 reads CASSGRDFPTYEQYF. In nucleotides, the CDR3 is TGCGCCAGCAGCGGAAGGGACTTCCCAACCTACGAGCAGTACTTC. This chain joins TRBV5-1 and TRBJ2-5; TRBD2 might be the D (6 bases). The DNA end is a closer match to TRBJ2-7, so the J assignment may be wrong. The CDR3 totals 15 residues. Per germline, CDR1 SGHRS and CDR2 YFSETQ.

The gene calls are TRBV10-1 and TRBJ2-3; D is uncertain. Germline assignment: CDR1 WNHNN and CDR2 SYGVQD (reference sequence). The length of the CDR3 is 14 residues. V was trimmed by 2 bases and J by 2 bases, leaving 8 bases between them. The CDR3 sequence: CASSEAQITDTQYF. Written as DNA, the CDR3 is TGCGCCAGCAGTGAGGCCCAGATCACAGATACGCAGTATTTT.

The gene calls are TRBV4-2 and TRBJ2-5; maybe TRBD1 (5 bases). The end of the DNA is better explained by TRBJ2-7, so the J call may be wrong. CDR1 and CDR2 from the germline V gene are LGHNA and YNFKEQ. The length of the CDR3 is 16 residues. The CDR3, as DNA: TGTGCCAGCAGCCAATTGGGTCAGGGAATCTCCTACGAGCAGTACTTC. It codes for CASSQLGQGISYEQYF.

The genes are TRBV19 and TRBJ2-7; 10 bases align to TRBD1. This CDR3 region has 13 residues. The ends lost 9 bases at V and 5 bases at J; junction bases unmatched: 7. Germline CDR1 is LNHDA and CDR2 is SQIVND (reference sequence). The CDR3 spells CASKRQGANEQYV. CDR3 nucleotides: TGTGCCAGCAAAAGACAGGGGGCGAACGAGCAGTACGTC.

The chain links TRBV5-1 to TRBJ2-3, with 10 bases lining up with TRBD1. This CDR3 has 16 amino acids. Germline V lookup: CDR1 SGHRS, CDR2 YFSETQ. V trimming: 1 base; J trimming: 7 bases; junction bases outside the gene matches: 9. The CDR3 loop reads CASSLIPGQGLNTQYF. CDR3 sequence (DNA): TGCGCCAGCAGCTTGATACCGGGACAGGGGTTGAATACGCAGTATTTT.

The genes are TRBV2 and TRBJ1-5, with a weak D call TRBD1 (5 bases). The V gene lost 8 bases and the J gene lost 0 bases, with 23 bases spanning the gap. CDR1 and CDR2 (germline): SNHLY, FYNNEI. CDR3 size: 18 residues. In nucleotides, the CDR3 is TGTGCCAGCGGGGCGGGACCAGGAAGGGGCAGTAGCAATCAGCCCCAGCATTTT. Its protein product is CASGAGPGRGSSNQPQHF.

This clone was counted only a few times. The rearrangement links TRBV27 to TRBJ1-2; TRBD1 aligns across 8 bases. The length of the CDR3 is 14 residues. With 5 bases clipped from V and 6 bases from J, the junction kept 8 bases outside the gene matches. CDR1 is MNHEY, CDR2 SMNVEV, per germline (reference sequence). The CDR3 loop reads CASSPLGQGDGYTF. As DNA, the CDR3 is TGTGCCAGCAGTCCCCTAGGACAGGGCGATGGCTACACCTTC.

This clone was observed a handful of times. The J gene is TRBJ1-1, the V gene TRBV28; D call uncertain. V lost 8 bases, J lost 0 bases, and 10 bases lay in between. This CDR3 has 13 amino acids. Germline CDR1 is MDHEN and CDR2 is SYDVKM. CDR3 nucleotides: TGTGCCAGCCACGGGTTCCTGAACACTGAAGCTTTCTTT. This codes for CASHGFLNTEAFF.

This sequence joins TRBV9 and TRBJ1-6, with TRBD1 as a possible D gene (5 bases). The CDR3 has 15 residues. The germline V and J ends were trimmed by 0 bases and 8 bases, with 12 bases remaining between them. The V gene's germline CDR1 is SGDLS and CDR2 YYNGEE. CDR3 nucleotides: TGTGCCAGCAGCGTAGTGGGGGGGTTGCATTCACCCCTCCACTTT. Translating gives CASSVVGGLHSPLHF.

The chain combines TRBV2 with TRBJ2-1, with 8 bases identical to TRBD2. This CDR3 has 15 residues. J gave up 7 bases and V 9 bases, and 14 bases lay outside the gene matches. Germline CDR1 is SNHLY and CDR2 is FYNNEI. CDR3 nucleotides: TGTGCCAGTACCCTGGGCGGGGGGTACCGTAATGAGCAGTTCTTC. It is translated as CASTLGGGYRNEQFF.

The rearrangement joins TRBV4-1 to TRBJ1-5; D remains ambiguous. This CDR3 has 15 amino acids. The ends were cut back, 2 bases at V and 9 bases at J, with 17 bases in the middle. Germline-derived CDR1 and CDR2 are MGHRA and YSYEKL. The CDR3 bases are TGCGCCAGCAGCCAAATCGCCGGGTTAACTGGGCCCCAGCATTTT. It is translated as CASSQIAGLTGPQHF.

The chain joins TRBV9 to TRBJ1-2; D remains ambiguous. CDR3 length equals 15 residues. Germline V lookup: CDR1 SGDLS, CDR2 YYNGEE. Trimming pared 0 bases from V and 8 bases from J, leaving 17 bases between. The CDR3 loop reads CASSVASSPLLGYTF. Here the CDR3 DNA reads TGTGCCAGCAGCGTAGCCTCATCTCCCCTATTGGGCTACACCTTC.

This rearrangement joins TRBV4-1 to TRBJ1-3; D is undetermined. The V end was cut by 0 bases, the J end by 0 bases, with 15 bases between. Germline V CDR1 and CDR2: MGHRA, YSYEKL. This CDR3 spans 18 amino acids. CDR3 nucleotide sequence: TGCGCCAGCAGCCAAGATCACCTAGCGACTTTCTCTGGAAACACCATATATTTT. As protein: CASSQDHLATFSGNTIYF.